This is a list of T cell receptor beta chains from one sample in a study of metastatic and nonmetastatic thyroid tumors. MiXCR reprocessed the PCR reads for TCRdb. This sample carries some 15,000 clones, under 30% of them seen once, and the ten largest clones take approximately 11%. The sample comprised blood. Source of these receptors: a male donor with papillary thyroid cancer or a benign thyroid nodule (not recorded which). Some clones in this sample may be carry-over from other donors' samples. The CDR3 runs from the conserved cysteine through the conserved F or W. Fields, in order: V gene, CDR3 length, clone size, CDR3 protein. For some rows the clone size is stated as once, few or many, or as a class when expanded; others skip it.

>TRBV6-1|16|many
CASLSGGGSSRETQYF
>TRBV6-1|15|.
CASSEATGGSDTLYF
>TRBV28|13|many
CASSLGGEETQYF
>TRBV7-9|14|many
CASSLVGTNEKLFF
>TRBV28|18|.
CASSYSAQYRGARYGYTF
>TRBV19|14|many
CASSILGVDYGYTF
>TRBV27|14|medium-sized
CASSTVATSYEQYF
>TRBV5-6|15|many
CASSSLTGGGNTIYF
>TRBV6-2/TRBV6-3|16|.
CASSYLKWSTYNEQFF
>TRBV20-1|16|medium-sized
CSARANSGSSTDTQYF
>TRBV6-2/TRBV6-3|13|.
CASSPENLAEAFF
>TRBV6-1|14|many
CASSPRGGRYEQYF
>TRBV4-2|15|medium-sized
CASSQAHGTGYEQYF
>TRBV19|14|medium-sized
CASNNLEAHQPQHF
>TRBV9|15|many
CASSVVSGGTDTQYF
>TRBV2|15|few
CASSEYRGDNQPQHF
>TRBV28|14|few
CASSADAGGGEQYF
>TRBV3-1|15|many
CASSERSASTDTQYF
>TRBV27|18|many
CASSQGLAGGGYQETQYF
>TRBV20-1|13|.
CSAREGMQETQYF
>TRBV20-1|13|.
CSARLGDYNEQFF
>TRBV19|15|.
CASSIGTDINQPQHF
>TRBV9|14|.
CASSASWSAGELFF
>TRBV30|14|.
CAWRRGSSFYEQYF
>TRBV20-1|11|.
CSASGPNEQFF
>TRBV29-1|15|many
CSVEGSGGVVTEAFF
>TRBV6-1|14|many
CASSQSDSNQPQHF
>TRBV10-2|14|medium-sized
CASHRDKFSYEQYF
>TRBV7-9|14|many
CASSLTGASYEQYF
>TRBV5-1|14|once
CASSGVGNTGELFF
>TRBV20-1|13|medium-sized
CSARKQGGDTQYF
>TRBV20-1|12|many
CSPGQGDYEQYF
>TRBV4-1|19|many
CASSQDWARATGPGNTIYF
>TRBV6-4|15|.
CANSAGTSGINEQFF
>TRBV6-1|12|medium-sized
CASRQGGYEQYF
>TRBV11-1|13|.
CASSFPSSGELFF
>TRBV7-2|14|.
CASSLGGQGLGYTF
>TRBV6-1|13|few
CASSRRWVDEQFF
>TRBV6-1|14|medium-sized
CASSEGGSVYGYTF
>TRBV20-1|14|medium-sized
CSARTSSDYNEQFF
>TRBV2|16|many
CASRKLAGGRTGELFF
>TRBV19|16|many
CASSGRGFRMNTEAFF
>TRBV5-6|15|many
CASSRKLSSYNEQFF
>TRBV20-1|15|once
CSARVEGAGNQPQHF
>TRBV14|13|.
CASSQQHNYGYTF
>TRBV27|12|many
CASSHHTDTQYF
>TRBV18|14|.
CASSPQQATGELFF
>TRBV5-1|17|medium-sized
CASSLAVSVRGTTEAFF
>TRBV27|20|many
CASSFIMGLAGVSSYNEQFF
>TRBV30|13|.
CAWSGVGVDGYTF
>TRBV28|14|few
CASTLRDRGLEQYF
>TRBV12-3/TRBV12-4|16|.
CASSMTGGNGNTEAFF
>TRBV28|17|.
CASSLLDRISGSNEQFF
>TRBV7-9|11|many
CASSLADGYTF
>TRBV20-1|13|medium-sized
CSARELQGYEQYF
>TRBV20-1|13|medium-sized
CSTGGREIYEQYF
>TRBV7-2|19|many
CASSLSKGRFRDGKVEAFF
>TRBV20-1|14|.
CSAAPPTSGYEQYF